Below, 29 T cell receptor beta chains from the same sample are listed, as sequenced in a study of OX40 agonist ivuxolimab in advanced cancers. Sequencing was performed with immunoSEQ multiplex PCR; in TCRdb, only in-frame clones are kept and a portion is missing. The sample comprises around 80,000 clones, around 80% of which are singletons, and approximately 0.44% rests with the top ten. Source: CD4+ or CD8+ T cells sorted from blood, taken in a trial of the OX40 agonist ivuxolimab. The receptors shown here come from an adult with an advanced solid tumor such as melanoma, head and neck, liver or kidney cancer.

This chain uses TRBV9 with TRBJ1-1, with D possibly matching TRBD1 (5 bases). In germline, CDR1 is SGDLS, CDR2 YYNGEE. The CDR3 is 14 residues long. V was cut by 2 bases and J by 6 bases, with 14 bases left in between. The DNA for the CDR3 is TGTGCCAGCAGCGTGGGGCCAAGGTTATCTGAAGCTTTCTTT. This translates into CASSVGPRLSEAFF.

This chain links TRBV27 with TRBJ2-7; 10 bases map to TRBD1. The CDR3 length is 15 residues. The V gene end was trimmed by 4 bases and the J gene end by 5 bases; junction bases not matched to a gene: 8. The germline CDR1 and CDR2 sequences are MNHEY and SMNVEV (reference sequence). CDR3 nucleotide sequence: TGTGCCAGCAGTTCTCCACGGACAGGGGGACACGAGCAGTACTTC. Its translation is CASSSPRTGGHEQYF.

This clone was recorded once. This rearrangement joins TRBV4-1 to TRBJ2-5, with D maybe TRBD2 (6 bases). The CDR3 covers 14 residues. Germline CDR1 and CDR2: MGHRA and YSYEKL. Trimming cost V 4 bases and J 5 bases, with 14 bases left between them. The CDR3 reads CASSLWGGGETQYF. The CDR3 nucleotides are TGCGCCAGCAGCCTCTGGGGTGGAGGGGAGACCCAGTACTTC.

This sequence joins TRBV4-3 and TRBJ1-5; D gene unclear. The CDR3 has 14 residues. Looked up from germline, CDR1 is LGHNA and CDR2 is YSLEER. Trimming removed 0 bases at V and 4 bases at J, with 7 bases between. CDR3 sequence reads: CASSQDYRNQPQHF. Written as DNA, the CDR3 is TGCGCCAGCAGCCAAGATTACAGAAATCAGCCCCAGCATTTT.

This clone was observed a handful of times. The gene calls are TRBV7-3 and TRBJ2-5; D not certain. The CDR3 has 14 residues. CDR1 and CDR2 from the germline V gene are SGHTA and FQGTGA. Trimming took off 2 bases at V and 5 bases at J, with 12 bases between the two ends. This CDR3 is CASSLGLMGETQYF. CDR3 in DNA: TGTGCCAGCAGCTTAGGGTTGATGGGGGAGACCCAGTACTTC.

This clone was detected only a few times. The chain has TRBV30 and TRBJ1-5; tentatively, D is TRBD1 (6 bases). The CDR3 is made up of 14 amino acids. The V end was cut by 2 bases, the J end by 0 bases, with 8 bases between. The V gene's germline CDR1 is GTSNPN and CDR2 SVGIG (reference sequence). Here the CDR3 reads CAWSRGYSNQPQHF. CDR3 nucleotide sequence: TGTGCCTGGAGTAGGGGGTATAGCAATCAGCCCCAGCATTTT.

About this clone itself: At the DNA level, this CDR3 is encoded by other sequences in the same sample as well. The genes are TRBV6-1 and TRBJ1-1, with 7 bases fitting TRBD1. The J segment lost 5 bases and the V segment lost 4 bases, leaving 4 bases of the junction unmatched. This CDR3 region has 13 residues. CDR1 and CDR2 from the germline V gene are MNHNS and SASEGT. Here the CDR3 reads CASSVRDRTEAFF. In nucleotides, the CDR3 is TGTGCCAGCAGTGTTCGGGACAGAACTGAAGCTTTCTTT.

CDR3 protein: CASSVDSREYYNEQFF. Here the CDR3 DNA reads TGTGCCAGCAGCGTAGACTCTCGGGAGTATTACAATGAGCAGTTCTTC. The rearrangement uses TRBV9 and TRBJ2-1; TRBD2 is a possible D gene (6 bases). The V and J ends lost 0 bases and 4 bases respectively, with 14 bases between them. The germline gives CDR1 SGDLS, CDR2 YYNGEE. This CDR3 comprises 16 residues.

The rearrangement joins TRBV5-1 to TRBJ1-4; D possibly corresponds to TRBD1 (5 bases). Germline V gives CDR1 SGHRS, CDR2 YFSETQ. V lost 0 bases and J lost 8, with 14 bases in between. The length of the CDR3 is 15 residues. Here the CDR3 reads CASSLEGTGQEKLFF. CDR3 sequence (DNA): TGCGCCAGCAGCTTGGAGGGGACCGGGCAGGAAAAACTGTTTTTT.

This rearrangement joins TRBV15 to TRBJ2-2; D remains ambiguous. Between the trimmed V and J ends, which lost 0 bases and 0 bases, there was a span of 11 bases. This CDR3 contains 17 residues. The germline gives CDR1 LNHNV, CDR2 YYDKDF (reference sequence). Here the CDR3 reads CATSRDSRRPNTGELFF. The CDR3 DNA is TGTGCCACCAGCAGAGATTCGCGTCGTCCGAACACCGGGGAGCTGTTTTTT.

This sequence joins TRBV18 and TRBJ2-1; D is possibly TRBD1 (6 bases). The ends were cut back, 6 bases at V and 6 bases at J, with 12 bases in the middle. From germline, CDR1 is KGHSH and CDR2 LQKENI. This CDR3 has 13 residues. CDR3 protein: CASSSTGSNEQFF. In nucleotides, the CDR3 is TGTGCCAGCTCGTCGACAGGTTCCAATGAGCAGTTCTTC.

V gene TRBV27 combines with J gene TRBJ1-6; possible D gene TRBD1, 5 bases. Germline V CDR1 and CDR2: MNHEY, SMNVEV (reference sequence). This CDR3 comprises 15 residues. Trimming removed 4 bases at V and 7 bases at J, with 14 bases between. CDR3 sequence: CASSSLGQGNSPLHF. CDR3 nucleotides: TGTGCCAGCAGTTCCCTAGGACAAGGAAATTCACCCCTCCACTTT.

This sequence joins TRBV7-2 and TRBJ2-5; no definite D call. The CDR3 contains 13 residues. Germline CDR1 and CDR2: SGHTA and FQGNSA. V lost 3 bases to trimming and J lost 6 bases, with 11 bases between them. DNA for the CDR3: TGTGCCAGCAGCTTCCAGGCCCGTCAGACCCAGTACTTC. It codes for CASSFQARQTQYF. The whole variable domain, filled in from reference TRBV7-2 and TRBJ2-5, reads GAGVSQSPSNKVTEKGKDVELRCDPISGHTALYWYRQSLGQGLEFLIYFQGNSAPDKSGLPSDRFSAERTGGSVSTLTIQRTQQEDSAVYLCASSFQARQTQYFGPGTRLLVL.

A few counts support this clone. CDR3 DNA: TGTGCCTGTCACAAACCGGGGAGCTCCTACAATGAGCAGTTCTTC. This translates into CACHKPGSSYNEQFF. The J gene is TRBJ2-1, the V gene TRBV30, with a tentative D call TRBD2 (5 bases). Germline CDR1 is GTSNPN and CDR2 is SVGIG (reference sequence). This CDR3 is built from 15 residues. Trimming took 6 bases from V and 0 from J, leaving 15 bases between them. The whole variable domain, filled in from reference TRBV30 and TRBJ2-1, reads SQTIHQWPATLVQPVGSPLSLECTVEGTSNPNLYWYRQAAGRGLQLLFYSVGIGQISSEVPQNLSASRPQDRQFILSSKKLLLSDSGFYLCACHKPGSSYNEQFFGPGTRLTVL.

The chain joins TRBV6-5 to TRBJ1-1; no clear D. The CDR3 has 11 amino acids. Germline-derived CDR1 and CDR2 are MNHEY and SVGAGI. The V and J ends lost 4 bases and 7 bases respectively, with 7 bases between them. The CDR3 region is CASSSASEAFF. CDR3 in DNA: TGTGCCAGCAGTTCCGCCAGTGAAGCTTTCTTT.

This chain connects TRBV7-9 to TRBJ2-2, with 9 bases that match TRBD1. V lost 5 bases to trimming and J lost 6 bases; unmatched junction nucleotides: 10. Per germline, CDR1 SEHNR and CDR2 FQNEAQ (reference sequence). This CDR3 has 16 residues. CDR3 bases: TGTGCCAGCAGCACCTACGGGACAGGGTTGTCCGGGGAGCTGTTTTTT. Residues: CASSTYGTGLSGELFF.

Points on this clone: At the DNA level, this CDR3 is encoded by other sequences in the same sample as well. J is TRBJ2-7 and V is TRBV7-2; 11 positions match TRBD1. Losses at the gene ends were 5 bases for V and 0 bases for J; bases not matched to a gene: 3. The V gene's germline CDR1 is SGHTA and CDR2 FQGNSA. This CDR3 contains 15 residues. CDR3 protein: CASSRGQGVSYEQYF. The CDR3 DNA reads TGTGCCAGCAGCCGGGGACAGGGGGTCTCCTACGAGCAGTACTTC.

The chain couples TRBV19 to TRBJ2-1; 8 bases agree with TRBD2. CDR1 and CDR2 from the germline V gene are LNHDA and SQIVND (reference sequence). J was trimmed by 2 bases and V by 6 bases; bases with no gene match: 12. The CDR3 contains 17 residues. The CDR3 nucleotides read TGTGCCAGTAGCCCTGTACCGGGACTAGTAACCTACAATGAGCAGTTCTTC. As protein: CASSPVPGLVTYNEQFF.

The genes are TRBV4-1 and TRBJ1-2; D ambiguous. Germline loops: CDR1 MGHRA, CDR2 YSYEKL. The germline V and J ends were trimmed by 4 bases and 0 bases, with 15 bases remaining between them. The CDR3 spans 16 residues. CDR3 region: CASSPLTGRANYGYTF. The CDR3 DNA is TGCGCCAGCAGCCCCCTCACTGGGAGAGCTAACTATGGCTACACCTTC.

CDR3 coding DNA: TGTGCCAGTAGTACGACAGGGATTAATCAGCCCCAGCATTTT. It translates to CASSTTGINQPQHF. The chain joins TRBV19 to TRBJ1-5; 7 positions agree with TRBD1. The CDR3 extends over 14 amino acids. V was pared by 4 bases and J by 4 bases, with 4 bases of the junction left unmatched. Germline V lookup: CDR1 LNHDA, CDR2 SQIVND (reference sequence).

V usage is TRBV19 and J usage is TRBJ1-5; 9 nucleotides line up with TRBD1. Germline V lookup: CDR1 LNHDA, CDR2 SQIVND (reference sequence). The length of the CDR3 is 17 residues. Losses at the gene ends were 6 bases for V and 0 bases for J; bases not matched to a gene: 9. CDR3 nucleotide sequence: TGTGCCAGTAGCCGCTACAGGGGGCAGGATAGCAATCAGCCCCAGCATTTT. Its protein is CASSRYRGQDSNQPQHF.

The sample holds one count of this clone. The gene calls are TRBV18 and TRBJ2-5; 7 positions agree with TRBD1. With V trimmed by 5 bases and J by 4 bases, 13 bases remained unmatched. CDR3 length: 16 residues. The germline CDR1 and CDR2 sequences are KGHSH and LQKENI. The CDR3, as DNA: TGTGCCAGCTCAACTACCGGGGACAGCCTAAGAGAGACCCAGTACTTC. It codes for CASSTTGDSLRETQYF.

V usage is TRBV6-1 and J usage is TRBJ2-5; tentative D call: TRBD2 (7 bases). The CDR3 spans 15 residues. V dropped 7 bases and J dropped 5 bases, with 20 bases sitting between them. Germline V gene lookup returns CDR1 MNHNS and CDR2 SASEGT. The CDR3 nucleotides are TGTGCCAGCATTTCCGGGGGGCCCCTTTGGGAGACCCAGTACTTC. Translating gives CASISGGPLWETQYF.

This rearrangement joins TRBV6-6 to TRBJ1-1; D remains unclear. The germline CDR1 and CDR2 sequences are MNHNY and SVGAGI (reference sequence). This CDR3 has 14 amino acids. V lost 6 bases and J lost 5, with 16 bases in between. The CDR3 region is CASRPKQRRTEAFF. The CDR3 bases are TGTGCCAGCAGGCCCAAACAGAGGCGTACTGAAGCTTTCTTT.

The J gene is TRBJ1-2, the V gene TRBV6-5; D is perhaps TRBD1 (6 bases). Trimming took 6 bases from V and 0 from J, leaving 14 bases between them. Germline V lookup: CDR1 MNHEY, CDR2 SVGAGI. There are 15 residues in the CDR3. CDR3 loop: CASSPGGGPNYGYTF. The CDR3 DNA sequence: TGTGCCAGCAGCCCCGGGGGGGGCCCTAACTATGGCTACACCTTC.

As DNA, the CDR3 is TGTGCCAGCAGCAGAGGAGTCGGGGGAGAAGAGACCCAGTACTTC. Its translation is CASSRGVGGEETQYF. The chain links TRBV7-8 to TRBJ2-5; the D gene is possibly TRBD2 (6 bases). The CDR3 runs 15 residues. Deletions cut 5 bases from V and 3 bases from J, with 16 bases between. In germline, CDR1 is SGHVS, CDR2 FQNEAQ.

The CDR3 DNA is TGCGCCAGCAGCCAAGGTCCAGGGTACACAGATACGCAGTATTTT. Protein sequence: CASSQGPGYTDTQYF. This sequence joins TRBV4-1 and TRBJ2-3; D might be TRBD1 (5 bases). V lost 1 base and J 2 bases, leaving 10 bases between the germline ends. This CDR3 has 15 amino acids. The germline V gene encodes CDR1 MGHRA and CDR2 YSYEKL.

This clone was seen a handful of times. The chain links TRBV7-8 to TRBJ1-2; D gene ambiguous. The V end lost 5 bases, the J end lost 4 bases, and 14 bases lay between the germline ends. The length of the CDR3 is 14 residues. Germline CDR1 is SGHVS and CDR2 is FQNEAQ. Here the CDR3 reads CASSLSDGSYGYTF. In nucleotides, the CDR3 is TGTGCCAGCAGCCTTAGTGACGGATCCTATGGCTACACCTTC.

The chain couples TRBV5-1 to TRBJ2-5; the D gene is possibly TRBD1 (5 bases). In germline, CDR1 is SGHRS, CDR2 YFSETQ. The CDR3 totals 15 residues. Between the trimmed V and J ends, which lost 0 bases and 5 bases, there was a span of 14 bases. CDR3 protein: CASSLVPGQGETQYF. The CDR3 region has the DNA TGCGCCAGCAGCTTGGTTCCAGGGCAGGGCGAGACCCAGTACTTC.